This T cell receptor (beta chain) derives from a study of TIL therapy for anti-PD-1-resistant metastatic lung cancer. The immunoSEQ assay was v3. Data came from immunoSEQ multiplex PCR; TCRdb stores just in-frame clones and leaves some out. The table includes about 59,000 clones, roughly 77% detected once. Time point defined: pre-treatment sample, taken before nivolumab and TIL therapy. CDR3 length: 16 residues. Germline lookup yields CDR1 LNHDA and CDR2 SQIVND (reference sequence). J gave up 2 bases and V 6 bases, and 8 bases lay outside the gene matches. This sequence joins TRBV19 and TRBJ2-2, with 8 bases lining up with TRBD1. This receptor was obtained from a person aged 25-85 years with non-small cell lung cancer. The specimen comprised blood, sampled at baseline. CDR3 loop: CASSYLGQGNTGELFF. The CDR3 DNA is TGTGCCAGTAGCTACCTTGGACAGGGAAACACCGGGGAGCTGTTTTTT.